A selection of T cell receptor beta chains follows, all from one sample in a study of cytomegalovirus exposure and HLA in healthy donors. The assay was immunoSEQ multiplex PCR, and TCRdb's table has in-frame clones only and misses some. The sample includes more than 100,000 clones, around 72% of them seen just once. What was sequenced was PBMCs. The source of these receptors is a man between 50 and 59 years old in good health and CMV-seropositive. CDR3s include the opening cysteine and the closing phenylalanine or tryptophan. D genes are given only for firm matches. Clone size is not always given. Where it is, it says once, few, many or a class for expanded clones.

TRBJ1-1,NA,NA,TRBV7-2,TGTGCCAGCAGCCCATCGAGGGAGGCTGAAGCTTTCTTT,CASSPSREAEAFF
TRBJ2-5,once,NA,TRBV7-7,TGTGCTAGCAGCTTAGACGGAGCTCAAGAGACCCAGTACTTC,CASSLDGAQETQYF
TRBJ1-2,NA,TRBD1,TRBV7-2,TGTGCCAGCAGCTTAGCGGGACAGGGAAGGGGTGGCTACACCTTC,CASSLAGQGRGGYTF
TRBJ2-1,once,TRBD1,TRBV6-5,TGTGCCAGCAGAGGGGACAGGGGCGGCTACAATGAGCAGTTCTTC,CASRGDRGGYNEQFF
TRBJ2-2,NA,TRBD1,TRBV6-1,TGTGCCAGCAGTGCGAGATGGACCGGGACAGGGTATGCCGGGGAGCTGTTTTTT,CASSARWTGTGYAGELFF
TRBJ2-3,NA,TRBD1,TRBV9,TGTGCCAGCAGCGTCTACCGGGACAGGGGCTTAGATACGCAGTATTTT,CASSVYRDRGLDTQYF
TRBJ1-3,NA,TRBD1,TRBV5-1,TGCGCCAGCAGCTCAGGGGGCGTTTATGGAAACACCATATATTTT,CASSSGGVYGNTIYF
TRBJ1-1,NA,TRBD1,TRBV6-5,TGTGCCAGCAGTTTCGACAGGGGCACTGAAGCTTTCTTT,CASSFDRGTEAFF
TRBJ1-2,NA,NA,TRBV19,TGTGCCAGTAGTAGAAACAACGACAGAGTCTATGGCTACACCTTC,CASSRNNDRVYGYTF
TRBJ2-3,NA,NA,TRBV20-1,TGCAGTGCTAGGGCCCCGGATACGCAGTATTTT,CSARAPDTQYF
TRBJ2-6,few,NA,TRBV5-1,TGCGCCAGCAAGCCGAATTCTGGGGCCAACGTCCTGACTTTC,CASKPNSGANVLTF
TRBJ1-1,NA,TRBD1,TRBV7-9,TGTGCCAGCAGCTACGATCAGGGGGCAGGGACTGAAGCTTTCTTT,CASSYDQGAGTEAFF
TRBJ2-4,NA,NA,TRBV2,TGTGCCAGCACTCGGGACATCAAAAACATTCAGTACTTC,CASTRDIKNIQYF
TRBJ1-4,NA,TRBD1,TRBV7-9,TGTGCCAGCAGCTTAAGGACAGGACGCGATGAAAAACTGTTTTTT,CASSLRTGRDEKLFF
TRBJ2-5,NA,NA,TRBV5-3,TGTGCCAGAAGCTTGGTCCGAGGGGAGACCCAGTACTTC,CARSLVRGETQYF
TRBJ1-3,NA,NA,TRBV11-3,TGTGCCAGCAGCCCCCGCGGAGGAGGAAACACCATATATTTT,CASSPRGGGNTIYF
TRBJ2-1,NA,TRBD1,TRBV28,TGTGCCAGCAGAAGGAGACAGGGCAATGAGCAGTTCTTC,CASRRRQGNEQFF
TRBJ1-2,NA,NA,TRBV28,TGTGCCAGCAGTCTAGACAGGAGCCATGGCTACACCTTC,CASSLDRSHGYTF
TRBJ2-1,few,TRBD2,TRBV7-2,TGTGCCAGCAGCTTAAGAGCGGGAGGGGGGACCTACAATGAGCAGTTCTTC,CASSLRAGGGTYNEQFF
TRBJ2-1,few,NA,TRBV27,TGTGCCAGCGCCTTGGTTGGACGGACTGGGGATGAGCAGTTCTTC,CASALVGRTGDEQFF
TRBJ1-2,NA,NA,TRBV9,TGTGCCAGCACAGAAAACCCAGGGGCAGGCTATGGCTACACCTTC,CASTENPGAGYGYTF
TRBJ1-2,NA,TRBD1,TRBV5-1,TGCGCCAGCAGCTTGGATGGGACAGGGGAAGCCGGCTACACCTTC,CASSLDGTGEAGYTF
TRBJ2-3,NA,TRBD2,TRBV11-2,TGTGCCAGCAGCTTAGGGACTAGCGGGGGTCAAACAGATACGCAGTATTTT,CASSLGTSGGQTDTQYF
TRBJ2-7,NA,NA,TRBV2,TGTGCCAGCAAGGGCGGAGGAGCCCCCTACGAGCAGTACTTC,CASKGGGAPYEQYF
TRBJ1-1,NA,NA,TRBV11-3,TGTGCCAGCAGCTCCCGGGGGTTTTTTGGAGCTTTCTTT,CASSSRGFFGAFF
TRBJ1-3,NA,TRBD1,TRBV10-3,TGTGCCATCAGGAAAACCGGGACAGCCATATATTTT,CAIRKTGTAIYF
TRBJ2-3,NA,TRBD2,TRBV5-4,TGTGCCAGCAGCCAAGGGACTAGCGGGGGGGCAACAGATACGCAGTATTTT,CASSQGTSGGATDTQYF
TRBJ2-2,NA,TRBD2,TRBV7-9,TGTGCCAGCAAACTAGCGGCTAACACCGGGGAGCTGTTTTTT,CASKLAANTGELFF
TRBJ2-7,NA,TRBD1,TRBV19,TGTGCCAGTAGTACCAGCACCGGGACAGCGAGCTCCTACGAGCAGTACTTC,CASSTSTGTASSYEQYF
TRBJ1-2,NA,TRBD1,TRBV6-1,TGTGCCAGCAGTGAAAGTTTGGGACAGGGCCCCGGTGGTAGTGGCTACACCTTC,CASSESLGQGPGGSGYTF
TRBJ2-7,NA,TRBD2,TRBV7-2,TGTGCCAGCAGAGCGGGGGGATCGACGGGGGAGCAGTACTTC,CASRAGGSTGEQYF
TRBJ1-6,NA,TRBD1,TRBV7-9,TGTGCCAGCAGCTTAGGGGACAGGGGGCTCTCACCCCTCCACTTT,CASSLGDRGLSPLHF
TRBJ2-3,NA,TRBD2,TRBV7-9,TGTTCCAGCAGCGGGGGGGGGACAGATACGCAGTATTTT,CSSSGGGTDTQYF
TRBJ1-2,NA,NA,TRBV5-1,TGCGCCAGCAGCTTGGAACAGGGTGGCGGCTACACCTTC,CASSLEQGGGYTF
TRBJ2-1,NA,TRBD2,TRBV5-1,TGCGCCAGCAGCAGGACTAGCGGGGGGGCGAATGAGCAGTTCTTC,CASSRTSGGANEQFF
TRBJ1-1,NA,TRBD1,TRBV2,TGTGCCAGCAGAAAACCGGGACAGGGGCCTGAAGCTTTCTTT,CASRKPGQGPEAFF
TRBJ1-1,NA,TRBD1,TRBV29-1,TGCAGCGTTATCTCACAGGGGGCGTTCGCTGAAGCTTTCTTT,CSVISQGAFAEAFF
TRBJ1-3,NA,TRBD1,TRBV5-4,TGTGCCAGCAGTCCAGGACAGGGCATCGGAGGCGGAAACACCATATATTTT,CASSPGQGIGGGNTIYF
TRBJ2-5,NA,TRBD1,TRBV5-1,TGCGCCAGCAGCTTGGCCCAGGGGGTTGAGACCCAGTACTTC,CASSLAQGVETQYF
TRBJ2-7,NA,NA,TRBV27,TGTGCCAGCGCCCTTAGCGCCGGCCGGATGGAGCAGTACTTC,CASALSAGRMEQYF
TRBJ2-5,NA,TRBD2,TRBV18,TGTGCCAGCTCACCGGGACTAGGGAACCAAGAGACCCAGTACTTC,CASSPGLGNQETQYF
TRBJ2-1,NA,NA,TRBV5-8,TGTGCCAGCAGCCATGAGTACGGGACTTCAGTTGAGCAGTTCTTC,CASSHEYGTSVEQFF
TRBJ2-1,NA,TRBD1,TRBV11-2,TGTGCCAGCAGCTTTTCTACAGGGGGTAACGGACAGTTCTTC,CASSFSTGGNGQFF
TRBJ1-1,few,NA,TRBV5-1,TGCGCCAGCAGCTTGCAGTTGACAGCCATGAACACTGAAGCTTTCTTT,CASSLQLTAMNTEAFF
TRBJ1-1,NA,NA,TRBV18,TGTGCCAGCTCTTGGGGCTTGAACACTGAAGCTTTCTTT,CASSWGLNTEAFF
TRBJ2-7,NA,TRBD1,TRBV7-9,TGTGCCAGCAGCTTGGTAGGCCTTGGACAGGGATTCCACGAGCAGTACTTC,CASSLVGLGQGFHEQYF
TRBJ1-3,NA,TRBD1,TRBV5-4,TGTGCCAGCAGCCCGCTGCGGACAGGATCCTCTGGAAACACCATATATTTT,CASSPLRTGSSGNTIYF
TRBJ1-1,NA,TRBD1,TRBV6-1,TGTGCCAGCACGGAAGGACAGGGCGACACTGAAGCTTTCTTT,CASTEGQGDTEAFF
TRBJ2-7,NA,TRBD1,TRBV7-2,TGTGCCAGCAGCCCCGGGACAGTCAACAACGAGCAGTACTTC,CASSPGTVNNEQYF
TRBJ1-1,few,NA,TRBV5-8,TGTGCCAGCAGCTTAACAGGGAACACTGAAGCTTTCTTT,CASSLTGNTEAFF
TRBJ2-1,NA,NA,TRBV7-8,TGTGCCAGCAGCCATGAGCGGGTTGCCTACAATGAGCAGTTCTTC,CASSHERVAYNEQFF
TRBJ1-4,NA,TRBD1,TRBV6-5,TGTGCCAGCAGTTACCGGACAGGGGGAGGTGAAAAACTGTTTTTT,CASSYRTGGGEKLFF
TRBJ2-1,NA,TRBD2,TRBV7-7,TGTGCTAGCAGCTTAGCGGGGAAGGGGAATGAGCAGTTCTTC,CASSLAGKGNEQFF
TRBJ1-1,few,NA,TRBV27,TGTGCCAGCAGTTTATCGTGGGGGGACGGAAAAATGAACACTGAAGCTTTCTTT,CASSLSWGDGKMNTEAFF
TRBJ1-3,few,NA,TRBV29-1,TGCAGCGTTGAAGTCACAGGAAACACCATATATTTT,CSVEVTGNTIYF
TRBJ2-1,medium-sized,NA,TRBV2,TGTGCCAGCAATGGAGGTGAGCAGTTCTTC,CASNGGEQFF
TRBJ2-3,few,NA,TRBV6-6,TGTGCCAGCAGTGTCCGGACAGGCACAGATACGCAGTATTTT,CASSVRTGTDTQYF
TRBJ2-3,NA,NA,TRBV7-2,TGTGCCAGCAGCTCGAGGCCCACAGATACGCAGTATTTT,CASSSRPTDTQYF
TRBJ1-1,NA,NA,TRBV6-5,TGTGCCAGCAGTTCTGAGCTTCGGTCTGAAGCTTTCTTT,CASSSELRSEAFF